Below are 25 T cell receptor beta chains sequenced from a single sample in a study of Graves' ophthalmopathy and Graves' hyperthyroidism. Amplification targeted the TCR beta CDR3 regions, with RNA transcripts as the source material. Investigators did first-round RT-PCR with HTBI primers, then second-round multiplex PCR. TCRdb re-called the multiplex PCR reads with MiXCR, one entry per CDR3 protein. Among 500,000 to 600,000 distinct CDR3 sequences, approximately 37% were seen once, and the ten largest hold less than 4.5%. Material: peripheral blood or thyroid tissue (not recorded which). The origin of the receptors is an adult man with Graves' hyperthyroidism.

The V gene is TRBV10-3, the J gene TRBJ2-7; 9 positions agree with TRBD1. CDR1 and CDR2 from the germline V gene are ENHRY and SYGVKD. This CDR3 comprises 15 residues. Germline trimming cut 10 bases from V and 8 bases from J; bases unmatched to any gene: 18. The CDR3 DNA reads TGTGCCAGCAGGATAAGGGACAGGGTCGAAGTCCAGCAGTACTTC. This sequence encodes CASRIRDRVEVQQYF.

This clonotype was observed many times. The rearrangement joins TRBV12-3 or TRBV12-4 to TRBJ2-7; D is possibly TRBD2 (5 bases). V shed 1 base and J shed 7 bases, with 11 bases lying between them. The CDR3 consists of 13 residues. The CDR3 DNA sequence: TGTGCCAGCAGTTTAGTGTCCGGAGGAGAGCAGTACTTC. This translates into CASSLVSGGEQYF.

This rearrangement joins TRBV2 to TRBJ2-5; D remains ambiguous. V shed 6 bases and J shed 1 base, with 12 bases lying between them. The length of the CDR3 is 14 residues. Germline CDR1 SNHLY, CDR2 FYNNEI. The CDR3 protein is CASSQDRFQETQYF. The CDR3 nucleotides read TGTGCCAGCAGCCAAGATAGGTTCCAAGAGACCCAGTACTTC.

At least ten counts were recorded for this clonotype. This chain connects TRBV19 to TRBJ2-2; perhaps TRBD2 as D (5 bases). The V and J ends lost 4 bases and 2 bases respectively, with 11 bases between them. The CDR3 covers 15 residues. Looked up from germline, CDR1 is LNHDA and CDR2 is SQIVND (reference sequence). CDR3 nucleotide sequence: TGTGCCAGTAGTACCGGACGGGGAAACACCGGGGAGCTGTTTTTT. Translated, it gives CASSTGRGNTGELFF.

This chain uses TRBV10-3 with TRBJ2-5; D is ambiguous. V was pared by 2 bases and J by 5 bases, with 3 bases between. The CDR3 loop spans 11 amino acids. The germline CDR1 and CDR2 sequences are ENHRY and SYGVKD. In DNA, the CDR3 is TGTGCCATCAGTGAGACGGAGACCCAGTACTTC. The encoded protein is CAISETETQYF.

This clonotype was seen at least ten times. The gene calls are TRBV2 and TRBJ1-1; D uncertain. The CDR3 length is 15 residues. Trimming took off 3 bases at V and 0 bases at J, with 11 bases between the two ends. The germline gives CDR1 SNHLY, CDR2 FYNNEI. CDR3 residues: CASSEFESMNTEAFF. CDR3 DNA sequence: TGTGCCAGCAGTGAGTTTGAGAGTATGAACACTGAAGCTTTCTTT.

This clonotype came up many times. The rearrangement links TRBV9 to TRBJ1-2; D remains unclear. CDR3 length: 12 amino acids. Germline V gene lookup returns CDR1 SGDLS and CDR2 YYNGEE. Trimming took off 4 bases at V and 5 bases at J, with 9 bases between the two ends. CDR3 amino acids: CASSSVWYGYTF. DNA for the CDR3: TGTGCCAGCAGCTCAGTTTGGTATGGCTACACCTTC.

The chain combines TRBV10-3 with TRBJ1-5; a weak D match, TRBD1 (5 bases). This CDR3 spans 15 amino acids. Germline V gives CDR1 ENHRY, CDR2 SYGVKD. Deletions cut 3 bases from V and 0 bases from J, with 9 bases between. The CDR3 DNA reads as TGTGCCATCAGTGAATTTGGGGGTAGCAATCAGCCCCAGCATTTT. Translated, it gives CAISEFGGSNQPQHF.

This chain connects TRBV20-1 to TRBJ1-1, with a tentative D call TRBD1 (5 bases). Germline V CDR1 and CDR2: DFQATT, SNEGSKA (reference sequence). V was shortened by 3 bases and J by 4 bases, with 15 bases between the two germline ends. The CDR3 consists of 14 residues. The CDR3 is CSASPGTTGTEAFF. DNA for the CDR3: TGCAGTGCTAGCCCCGGGACGACGGGCACTGAAGCTTTCTTT.

The J gene is TRBJ2-4, the V gene TRBV20-1; maybe TRBD1 (6 bases). The germline V gene has CDR1 DFQATT and CDR2 SNEGSKA (reference sequence). This CDR3 has 13 amino acids. Trimming left V 3 bases short and J 5 bases short, with 11 bases between. The CDR3 loop is CSARPGHQNIQYF. DNA for the CDR3: TGCAGTGCTAGGCCGGGACACCAAAACATTCAGTACTTC.

This clonotype has a count of ten or more. V usage is TRBV11-2 and J usage is TRBJ2-5; no reliable D call. Trimming cost V 2 bases and J 2 bases, with 15 bases left between them. CDR1 is SGHAT, CDR2 FQNNGV, per germline. The CDR3 sequence is 16 residues long. The CDR3 region has the DNA TGTGCCAGCAGCTTAATTGATACAGCAGTACAAGAGACCCAGTACTTC. The encoded protein is CASSLIDTAVQETQYF.

This clonotype showed up many times. Here the CDR3 reads CASSDLGGASYEQYF. The DNA for the CDR3 is TGTGCCAGCAGTGATCTCGGGGGGGCGTCCTACGAGCAGTACTTC. The chain recombines TRBV2 with TRBJ2-7; 8 bases agree with TRBD2. The CDR3 loop spans 15 amino acids. Germline V gives CDR1 SNHLY, CDR2 FYNNEI. V was pared by 3 bases and J by 1 base, with 5 bases of the junction left unmatched.

The rearrangement uses TRBV10-2 and TRBJ2-3; D is unresolved. CDR1 WSHSY and CDR2 SAAADI come from the germline V gene. V shed 7 bases and J shed 7 bases, with 6 bases lying between them. The CDR3 length is 10 residues. The CDR3 loop is CASMGNTQYF. In nucleotides, the CDR3 is TGCGCCAGCATGGGGAATACGCAGTATTTT.

The sample holds a few counts of this clonotype. The chain combines TRBV12-3 or TRBV12-4 with TRBJ2-2; possible D gene TRBD1, 5 bases. The CDR3 runs 15 residues. V was pared by 6 bases and J by 7 bases, with 18 bases between. As DNA, the CDR3 is TGTGCCAGCAGCCAAGGGGTGGGGCGCGACGGGGAGCTGTTTTTT. This codes for CASSQGVGRDGELFF.

This clonotype was detected many times. The chain links TRBV7-2 to TRBJ2-7, with D possibly matching TRBD1 (6 bases). Trimming shortened V by 5 bases and J by 2 bases, and 16 bases separated the two germline ends. This CDR3 spans 15 amino acids. In germline, CDR1 is SGHTA, CDR2 FQGNSA. CDR3: CASSLEQGPAYEQYF. In DNA form, the CDR3 reads TGTGCCAGCAGCCTAGAACAGGGTCCCGCCTACGAGCAGTACTTC.

This clonotype has ten or more counts. The V call is TRBV19, the J call TRBJ2-5; D ambiguous. V was cut by 3 bases and J by 1 base, with 9 bases left in between. Germline V gene sequence: CDR1 LNHDA, CDR2 SQIVND (reference sequence). The CDR3 is 14 residues long. The CDR3 DNA follows: TGTGCCAGTAGTATCCCAACAGCCCAAGAGACCCAGTACTTC. Translated: CASSIPTAQETQYF.

In nucleotides, the CDR3 is TGTGCCAGCAGCGTAAGACAGGGGGCTGAAGCTTTCTTT. Protein product: CASSVRQGAEAFF. J is TRBJ1-1 and V is TRBV11-3; 9 positions match TRBD1. V was clipped by 5 bases and J by 6 bases; unmatched bases: 4. Per germline, CDR1 SGHNT and CDR2 YENEEA. The CDR3 contains 13 residues.

This clonotype was observed many times. The chain combines TRBV7-6 with TRBJ1-2; 10 bases are a match to TRBD1. Trimming took 4 bases from V and 8 from J; bases not matched to a gene: 19. This CDR3 has 18 residues. The germline V gene has CDR1 SGHVS and CDR2 FNYEAQ. CDR3 in amino acids: CASSSNVFPGTGDWGYTF. In DNA form, the CDR3 reads TGTGCCAGCAGCTCCAACGTATTCCCCGGGACAGGGGATTGGGGCTACACCTTC.

A word on this clonotype: Being one base from a much bigger clone, this may be a read error. This chain connects TRBV6-5 to TRBJ1-2; the D is unclear. The germline V gene has CDR1 MNHEY and CDR2 SVGAGI. V lost 1 base and J 3 bases, leaving 18 bases between the germline ends. The CDR3 sequence is 17 residues long. The CDR3 DNA is TGTGCCAGCAGTTACTTGGCGCAGCAACTCTTCTACTATGGCTACACCTTC. This sequence encodes CASSYLAQQLFYYGYTF.

This clonotype was observed at least ten times. The V and J genes are TRBV25-1 and TRBJ2-7, with a tentative D call TRBD2 (7 bases). Germline V gene lookup returns CDR1 MGHDK and CDR2 SYGVNS. The CDR3 spans 14 residues. Between the trimmed V and J ends, which lost 6 bases and 0 bases, there was a span of 12 bases. The CDR3 loop reads CASSERGASYEQYF. The CDR3 DNA reads as TGTGCCAGCAGCGAACGGGGGGCCTCCTACGAGCAGTACTTC.

The rearrangement links TRBV24-1 to TRBJ2-5; perhaps D is TRBD1 or TRBD2 (5 bases each). The CDR3 is 12 residues long. V was cut by 3 bases and J by 6 bases, with 7 bases left in between. The germline gives CDR1 KGHDR, CDR2 SFDVKD. The CDR3 DNA reads as TGTGCCACCAGTGATCCGGGACAGACCCAGTACTTC. This gives the protein CATSDPGQTQYF.

The rearrangement joins TRBV7-9 to TRBJ2-5, with 9 bases aligning to TRBD1. The germline gives CDR1 SEHNR, CDR2 FQNEAQ (reference sequence). The ends lost 4 bases at V and 9 bases at J; junction bases unmatched: 12. The CDR3 has 15 residues. In DNA form, the CDR3 reads TGTGCCAGCAGCTATTGGACAGGGGTCCCTAGGGCCCAGTACTTC. Translated, it gives CASSYWTGVPRAQYF.

The chain recombines TRBV5-1 with TRBJ2-1; the match to TRBD2 covers 14 bases. V gave up 4 bases and J gave up 2 bases; unmatched junction bases: 5. CDR1 is SGHRS and CDR2 is YFSETQ in the germline V gene. The CDR3 loop spans 17 amino acids. The chain's CDR3 is CASSLRLAGGTYNEQFF. The CDR3 DNA is TGCGCCAGCAGCCTCCGACTAGCGGGAGGGACCTACAATGAGCAGTTCTTC. Variable domain in full (rest from reference TRBV5-1 and TRBJ2-1): KAGVTQTPRYLIKTRGQQVTLSCSPISGHRSVSWYQQTPGQGLQFLFEYFSETQRNKGNFPGRFSGRQFSNSRSEMNVSTLELGDSALYLCASSLRLAGGTYNEQFFGPGTRLTVL.

This clonotype has at least ten counts. V is TRBV10-2 and J is TRBJ2-2; no clear D gene. Trimming took off 10 bases at V and 6 bases at J, with 9 bases between the two ends. This CDR3 is 11 amino acids long. Germline lookup yields CDR1 WSHSY and CDR2 SAAADI. The CDR3 coding sequence is TGCGCCACCTTTGGCCCCGGGGAGCTGTTTTTT. This codes for CATFGPGELFF.

Details on this clonotype: This may arise from a read error, as a much more abundant clone is one base away. V usage is TRBV2 and J usage is TRBJ2-2, with no clear D. In germline, CDR1 is SNHLY, CDR2 FYNNEI. V was cut by 1 base and J by 7 bases, with 13 bases left in between. The CDR3 totals 15 residues. The CDR3 nucleotides read TGTGCCAGCAGTGAAGGGAACCGGTTGATCGGGGAGCTGTTTTTT. It is translated as CASSEGNRLIGELFF.